These 23 T cell receptor beta chains were sequenced from one sample in a study of Ad26.COV2.S vaccination and SARS-CoV-2 variants. Noted treatment: roughly 19 received Ad26.COV2.S at low or high dose, single or two shots; 5 received placebo; per-sample allocation not given. Sample collection was performed on day 63 after the first vaccine or placebo injection. Here immunoSEQ multiplex PCR was the method, and the copy in TCRdb shows in-frame clones only, minus some. The table lists 380,000 or so clones, roughly 85% of them singletons. Sample: peripheral blood, taken in a trial of Ad26.COV2.S vaccine versus placebo. All receptors come from a person between 18 and 59 years old who received the Ad26.COV2.S COVID-19 vaccine or a placebo.

V and J are TRBV5-6 and TRBJ1-6; 8 nucleotides agree with TRBD1. This CDR3 comprises 16 residues. V gave up 2 bases and J gave up 6 bases; unmatched junction bases: 7. Germline CDR1 and CDR2: SGHDT and YYEEEE. The CDR3 bases are TGTGCCAGCAGCTTCGACAGGGGCCTGCGTAATTCACCCCTCCACTTT. Translation gives CASSFDRGLRNSPLHF.

Only a few counts were recorded for this clone. V usage is TRBV6-2 or TRBV6-3 and J usage is TRBJ2-7; D is unclear. The V gene's germline CDR1 is MNHEY and CDR2 SVGEGT. Trimming took 0 bases from V and 4 from J, leaving 4 bases between them. The CDR3 length is 12 residues. Here the CDR3 reads CASSYSQYEQYF. DNA of the CDR3: TGTGCCAGCAGTTACTCGCAGTACGAGCAGTACTTC.

J is TRBJ1-4 and V is TRBV2; D might be TRBD1 (6 bases). The CDR3 is 16 amino acids. V dropped 7 bases and J dropped 12 bases, with 27 bases sitting between them. In germline, CDR1 is SNHLY, CDR2 FYNNEI. The CDR3 nucleotides read TGTGCCAGCAACTGGGAACAGGGACGGGCGGTAGAGGAACTGTTTTTT. It specifies CASNWEQGRAVEELFF.

J is TRBJ2-7 and V is TRBV12-5, with 11 bases identical to TRBD2. The germline CDR1 and CDR2 sequences are LGHNT and FRNRAP. The CDR3 has 14 residues. Trimming took 4 bases from V and 5 from J; bases not matched to a gene: 4. CDR3 region: CASGSTSGSHEQYF. CDR3 nucleotide sequence: TGTGCTAGTGGTTCCACTAGCGGGAGCCACGAGCAGTACTTC.

This clone was detected a few times. The V and J genes are TRBV19 and TRBJ1-5, with D unresolved. V gave up 3 bases and J gave up 1 base, with 10 bases separating them. The germline V gene has CDR1 LNHDA and CDR2 SQIVND (reference sequence). The CDR3 is 15 amino acids. CDR3 DNA: TGTGCCAGTAGTATTGCCCTCGGGAGCAATCAGCCCCAGCATTTT. This translates into CASSIALGSNQPQHF.

The V gene is TRBV5-4, the J gene TRBJ2-2; D possibly corresponds to TRBD1 (6 bases). V lost 0 bases and J 7 bases, leaving 7 bases between the germline ends. The CDR3 sequence is 13 residues long. Germline CDR1 is SGHNT and CDR2 is YYREEE (reference sequence). As DNA, the CDR3 is TGTGCCAGCAGCTTGGAGGGACACGGGGAGCTGTTTTTT. Encoded protein: CASSLEGHGELFF.

This sequence joins TRBV12-3 or TRBV12-4 and TRBJ2-5; D is possibly TRBD2 (5 bases). The CDR3 is 11 residues long. With 6 bases removed from V and 5 bases from J, the gap between germline ends came to 7 bases. CDR3: CASRDFETQYF. CDR3 coding DNA: TGTGCCAGCAGGGACTTTGAGACCCAGTACTTC.

The CDR3 reads CASSHLDGASGYTF. CDR3 in DNA: TGCGCCAGCAGCCATCTCGACGGGGCTTCTGGCTACACCTTC. The V call is TRBV4-1, the J call TRBJ1-2, with a possible D match to TRBD1 (5 bases). This CDR3 contains 14 residues. V lost 3 bases to trimming and J lost 7 bases, with 15 bases between them. Germline CDR1 is MGHRA and CDR2 is YSYEKL.

V and J are TRBV19 and TRBJ2-3; D gene uncertain. The V and J ends lost 7 bases and 9 bases respectively, with 11 bases between them. CDR1 is LNHDA, CDR2 SQIVND, per germline (reference sequence). The CDR3 extends over 11 amino acids. The CDR3 coding sequence is TGTGCCAGTAAGAACTGGCACACGCAGTATTTT. Amino acids: CASKNWHTQYF.

This clone was seen only once. The rearrangement joins TRBV4-1 to TRBJ2-5; a weak D match, TRBD2 (5 bases). This CDR3 is 13 amino acids long. V lost 5 bases and J lost 2, with 9 bases in between. From germline, CDR1 is MGHRA and CDR2 YSYEKL. For the CDR3, the DNA is TGCGCCAGCAGCGGCCGGGATCAAGAGACCCAGTACTTC. As protein: CASSGRDQETQYF.

The V and J genes are TRBV6-2 or TRBV6-3 and TRBJ2-3, with D uncertain. V was clipped by 5 bases and J by 1 base, with 7 bases between them. Germline V gene lookup returns CDR1 MNHEY and CDR2 SVGEGT. CDR3 length equals 13 residues. This chain's CDR3 is CASSPVGTDTQYF. CDR3 DNA: TGTGCCAGCAGTCCCGTCGGCACAGATACGCAGTATTTT.

As DNA, the CDR3 is TGTGCCAGCAGCTCCCTCGGGACTACGCGATACAATGAGCAGTTCTTC. Its protein product is CASSSLGTTRYNEQFF. This chain links TRBV11-3 with TRBJ2-1, with 7 bases that match TRBD2. Trimming cost V 4 bases and J 4 bases; bases outside gene matches: 10. The CDR3 length is 16 residues. Per the germline V gene, CDR1 is SGHNT and CDR2 is YENEEA.

As concerns this clone: The junction does not match germline at one end; this may be a read error. The chain uses TRBV4-2 and TRBJ2-1, with D possibly called TRBD1 or TRBD2 (5 bases each). Germline assignment: CDR1 LGHNA and CDR2 YNFKEQ. This CDR3 spans 17 amino acids. The CDR3 loop reads CASSQEYRDRPLNEQFF. The DNA for the CDR3 is TGTGCCAGCAGTCAAGAATACCGGGACCGGCCACTCAATGAGCAGTTCTTC.

The chain links TRBV11-2 to TRBJ1-2; 8 nucleotides agree with TRBD1. Germline trimming cut 6 bases from V and 4 bases from J; bases unmatched to any gene: 7. Germline lookup yields CDR1 SGHAT and CDR2 FQNNGV. The CDR3 runs 14 residues. CDR3 DNA sequence: TGTGCCAGCAGTCGAACCGGGACAGGCTATGGCTACACCTTC. Amino acid sequence: CASSRTGTGYGYTF.

V is TRBV5-6 and J is TRBJ2-4, with a weak D call TRBD2 (6 bases). The CDR3 length is 11 residues. Deletions cut 6 bases from V and 6 bases from J, with 7 bases between. From germline, CDR1 is SGHDT and CDR2 YYEEEE. CDR3 sequence (DNA): TGTGCCAGCATGGGAGGAAACATTCAGTACTTC. Translated: CASMGGNIQYF. Full variable domain (rest looked up from reference TRBV5-6 and TRBJ2-4): DAGVTQSPTHLIKTRGQQVTLRCSPKSGHDTVSWYQQALGQGPQFIFQYYEEEERQRGNFPDRFSGHQFPNYSSELNVNALLLGDSALYLCASMGGNIQYFGAGTRLSVL.

The gene calls are TRBV6-5 and TRBJ1-1, with TRBD1 matching over 7 bases. Germline lookup yields CDR1 MNHEY and CDR2 SVGAGI. V was clipped by 6 bases and J by 4 bases; unmatched bases: 8. The CDR3 totals 14 residues. The CDR3 region has the DNA TGTGCCAGCAGACCCCTAACAGGGGCCACTGAAGCTTTCTTT. Translated, it gives CASRPLTGATEAFF.

This clone was seen only a few times. The chain recombines TRBV9 with TRBJ1-5; 9 nucleotides line up with TRBD1. Germline lookup yields CDR1 SGDLS and CDR2 YYNGEE. The CDR3 consists of 15 residues. V was pared by 4 bases and J by 2 bases, with 4 bases of the junction left unmatched. DNA of the CDR3: TGTGCCAGCAGCCGTACAGGGGGCGGCAATCAGCCCCAGCATTTT. It codes for CASSRTGGGNQPQHF. Using reference TRBV9 and TRBJ1-5 for the parts outside the CDR3, the full variable domain is DSGVTQTPKHLITATGQRVTLRCSPRSGDLSVYWYQQSLDQGLQFLIQYYNGEERAKGNILERFSAQQFPDLHSELNLSSLELGDSALYFCASSRTGGGNQPQHFGDGTRLSIL.

V usage is TRBV12-3 or TRBV12-4 and J usage is TRBJ1-5; D perhaps matches TRBD1 (6 bases). V was pared by 5 bases and J by 5 bases, with 10 bases between. This CDR3 is 13 amino acids long. CDR3 bases: TGTGCCAGCAGTCGGGACACCCATCAGCCCCAGCATTTT. Amino acids: CASSRDTHQPQHF.

The chain combines TRBV19 with TRBJ1-1; no clear D gene. Trimming removed 4 bases from V and 6 bases from J, with 15 bases in between. Germline CDR1 and CDR2: LNHDA and SQIVND (reference sequence). CDR3 length equals 14 residues. The CDR3 loop is CASSKPGPYSEAFF. In DNA, the CDR3 is TGTGCCAGTAGTAAACCGGGCCCATACTCTGAAGCTTTCTTT.

This clone was observed a few times. The gene calls are TRBV7-9 and TRBJ2-1; TRBD2 matches 10 bases. Germline V lookup: CDR1 SEHNR, CDR2 FQNEAQ (reference sequence). V trimming: 5 bases; J trimming: 12 bases; junction bases outside the gene matches: 16. There are 16 residues in the CDR3. Here the CDR3 DNA reads TGTGCCAGCAGCCGCTCGGAGCGGGGGGGCCGCACAGGGCAGTTCTTC. This encodes CASSRSERGGRTGQFF.

The gene calls are TRBV4-1 and TRBJ2-2; TRBD2 agrees at 11 bases. The trim removed 4 bases at V and 3 bases at J, leaving 7 bases unmatched. The length of the CDR3 is 17 residues. CDR1 and CDR2 (germline): MGHRA, YSYEKL. CDR3 residues: CASSRDTSGRHTGELFF. CDR3 nucleotides: TGCGCCAGCAGCCGGGATACTAGCGGGAGACACACCGGGGAGCTGTTTTTT.

The J gene is TRBJ1-1, the V gene TRBV29-1; 9 nucleotides align to TRBD1. Germline V gives CDR1 SQVTM, CDR2 ANQGSEA. The CDR3 totals 14 residues. J lost 4 bases, V lost 3 bases, and 6 bases had no gene match. CDR3 coding DNA: TGCAGCGTTGACATGACAGGGGGAGGCACTGAAGCTTTCTTT. This codes for CSVDMTGGGTEAFF. The full variable domain, with the rest looked up from reference TRBV29-1 and TRBJ1-1, is SAVISQKPSRDICQRGTSLTIQCQVDSQVTMMFWYRQQPGQSLTLIATANQGSEATYESGFVIDKFPISRPNLTFSTLTVSNMSPEDSSIYLCSVDMTGGGTEAFFGQGTRLTVV.

This clone has just a few counts. The chain is built from TRBV19 and TRBJ1-4, with 7 nucleotides matching TRBD1. V was clipped by 4 bases and J by 6 bases; unmatched bases: 20. The CDR3 is 19 residues long. Per germline, CDR1 LNHDA and CDR2 SQIVND (reference sequence). The CDR3 sequence is CASSKGNRGRLSFDEKLFF. DNA of the CDR3: TGTGCCAGTAGTAAAGGAAACAGGGGCCGACTTTCCTTTGATGAAAAACTGTTTTTT. Full variable domain (rest looked up from reference TRBV19 and TRBJ1-4): DGGITQSPKYLFRKEGQNVTLSCEQNLNHDAMYWYRQDPGQGLRLIYYSQIVNDFQKGDIAEGYSVSREKKESFPLTVTSAQKNPTAFYLCASSKGNRGRLSFDEKLFFGSGTQLSVL.